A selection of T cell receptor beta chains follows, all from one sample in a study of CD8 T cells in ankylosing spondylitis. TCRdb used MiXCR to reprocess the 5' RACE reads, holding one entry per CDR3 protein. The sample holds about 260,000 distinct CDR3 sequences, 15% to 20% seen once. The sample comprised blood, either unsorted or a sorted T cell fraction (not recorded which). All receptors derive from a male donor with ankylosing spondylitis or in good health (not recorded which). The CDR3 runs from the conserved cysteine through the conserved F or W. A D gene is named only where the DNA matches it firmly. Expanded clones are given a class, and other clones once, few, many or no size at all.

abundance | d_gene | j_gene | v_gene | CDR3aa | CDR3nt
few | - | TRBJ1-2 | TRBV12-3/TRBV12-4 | CASSLGGRPPGYTF | TGTGCCAGCAGTTTAGGGGGACGGCCCCCAGGCTACACCTTC
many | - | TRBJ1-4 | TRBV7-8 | CASSLGRGEKLFF | TGTGCCAGCAGCTTAGGACGGGGTGAAAAACTGTTTTTT
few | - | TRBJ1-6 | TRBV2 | CASRRDLNSPLHF | TGTGCCAGCAGGAGGGACCTTAATTCACCCCTCCACTTT
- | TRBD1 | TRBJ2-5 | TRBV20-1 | CSALPFIGTVQETQYF | TGCAGTGCTCTTCCCTTCATAGGGACAGTCCAAGAGACCCAGTACTTC
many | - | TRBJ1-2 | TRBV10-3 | CAISESDSQNYGYTF | TGTGCCATCAGTGAGTCGGACAGCCAAAACTATGGCTACACCTTC
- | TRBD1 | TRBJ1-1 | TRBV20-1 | CSARDPGQEGAFF | TGCAGTGCTAGAGATCCCGGACAGGAAGGAGCTTTCTTT
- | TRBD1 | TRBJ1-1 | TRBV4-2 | CASSQGVRGRGYEAFF | TGTGCCAGCAGCCAAGGAGTCAGGGGCAGGGGGTATGAAGCTTTCTTT
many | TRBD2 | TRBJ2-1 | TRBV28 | CASSLEREVYNEQFF | TGTGCCAGCAGTTTAGAGCGGGAGGTCTACAATGAGCAGTTCTTC
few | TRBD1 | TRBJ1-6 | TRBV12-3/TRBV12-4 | CASSFGTAPDHSPLHF | TGTGCCAGCAGTTTCGGGACAGCACCAGATCATTCACCCCTCCACTTT
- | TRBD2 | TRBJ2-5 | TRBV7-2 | CASSLGTSGGQETQYF | TGTGCCAGCAGCCTCGGGACTAGCGGGGGCCAAGAGACCCAGTACTTC
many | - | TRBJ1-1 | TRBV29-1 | CSARGTEAFF | TGCAGCGCGCGAGGGACTGAAGCTTTCTTT
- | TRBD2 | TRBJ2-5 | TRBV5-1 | CASSFGAGGGETQYF | TGCGCCAGCAGCTTTGGAGCGGGAGGCGGAGAGACCCAGTACTTC
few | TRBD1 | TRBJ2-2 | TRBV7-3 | CASSRTGKEELFF | TGTGCCAGCAGTCGGACAGGAAAAGAGGAGCTGTTTTTT
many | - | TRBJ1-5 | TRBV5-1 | CASSLAAGTNQPQHF | TGCGCCAGCAGCTTGGCAGCAGGGACGAATCAGCCCCAGCATTTT
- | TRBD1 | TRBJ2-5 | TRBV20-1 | CSARDRDRGYQETQYF | TGCAGTGCTAGAGATCGGGACAGGGGGTACCAAGAGACCCAGTACTTC
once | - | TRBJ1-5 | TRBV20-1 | CSARDEGRQPQHF | TGCAGTGCTAGAGATGAGGGAAGACAGCCCCAGCATTTT
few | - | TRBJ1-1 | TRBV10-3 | CAITRGSRGMNTEAFF | TGTGCCATCACCCGGGGCAGTCGGGGGATGAACACTGAAGCTTTCTTT
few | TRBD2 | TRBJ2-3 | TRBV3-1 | CASSQAKRGSTDTQYF | TGTGCCAGCAGCCAAGCCAAGCGGGGGAGCACAGATACGCAGTATTTT
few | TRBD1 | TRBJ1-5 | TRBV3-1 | CASSPGQVRQPQHF | TGTGCCAGCAGCCCCGGACAGGTTCGCCAGCCCCAGCATTTT
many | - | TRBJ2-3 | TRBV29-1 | CSTKWVDTQYF | TGCAGTACCAAGTGGGTTGATACGCAGTATTTT
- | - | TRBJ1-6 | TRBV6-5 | CASSYADAASPRSPLHF | TGTGCCAGCAGTTACGCGGATGCTGCATCACCACGTTCACCCCTCCACTTT
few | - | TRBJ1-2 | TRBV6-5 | CASRDLIYGYTF | TGTGCCAGCCGGGACCTAATCTATGGCTACACCTTC
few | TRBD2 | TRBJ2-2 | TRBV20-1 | CSARDVIKLAGTGELFF | TGCAGTGCTAGAGATGTTATAAAACTAGCGGGCACCGGGGAGCTGTTTTTT
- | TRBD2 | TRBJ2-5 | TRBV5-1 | CASSFRGLAAQETQYF | TGCGCCAGCAGCTTCCGCGGACTAGCGGCACAAGAGACCCAGTACTTC
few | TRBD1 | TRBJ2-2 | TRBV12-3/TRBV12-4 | CASRLQGANTGELFF | TGTGCCAGCAGACTACAGGGGGCAAACACCGGGGAGCTGTTTTTT
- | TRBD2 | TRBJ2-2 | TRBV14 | CASSQWGGANTGELFF | TGTGCCAGCAGCCAATGGGGAGGGGCGAACACCGGGGAGCTGTTTTTT
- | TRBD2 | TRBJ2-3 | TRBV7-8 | CASSLMLAGGPRGDTQYF | TGTGCCAGCAGCTTAATGCTAGCGGGAGGGCCGAGGGGAGATACGCAGTATTTT
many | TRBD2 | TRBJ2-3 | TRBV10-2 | CASRERLAGAVDTQYF | TGCGCCAGCAGGGAGAGACTAGCGGGAGCTGTGGATACGCAGTATTTT
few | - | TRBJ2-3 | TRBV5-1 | CASSLAGRDFSTDTQYF | TGCGCCAGCAGCTTGGCGGGTCGGGATTTCAGCACAGATACGCAGTATTTT
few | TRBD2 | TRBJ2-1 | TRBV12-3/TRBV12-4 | CASSLDWGELAGSPPYNEQFF | TGTGCCAGCAGTTTAGACTGGGGGGAACTAGCGGGGTCCCCTCCCTACAATGAGCAGTTCTTC